This T cell receptor beta chain was sequenced for a study of T cell changes during pregnancy in multiple sclerosis. Only in-frame clones appear in the TCRdb table, and some are missing; sequencing was by immunoSEQ multiplex PCR. Of roughly 51,000 clones in the sample, 85% to 95% were seen once. CDR3 length: 14 amino acids. The V and J ends lost 3 bases and 6 bases, in that order; junction bases with no gene match: 5. Germline values: CDR1 LNHDA, CDR2 SQIVND (reference sequence). This clone was seen a single time. Here the sequenced sample was CD8+ T cells from peripheral blood mononuclear cells, taken before pregnancy. The source is a female donor with multiple sclerosis, enrolled in a pregnancy study. The chain couples TRBV19 to TRBJ2-7; 10 nucleotides match TRBD1. The CDR3 DNA reads as TGTGCCAGTAGTATTAGGGACAGGGGTGTCGAGCAGTACTTC. This translates into CASSIRDRGVEQYF.